The entry below gives a single TCR beta chain sequence along with its context. Its antigen is unknown. This specimen belongs to a study of PD-L1 blockade in urothelial cancer. The wider study: Blood was tested 3 weeks (second dose) and 6 weeks into treatment. Study-level results: Patients who had durable benefit saw their tumor-associated blood clones expand more at 3 weeks.

Per the germline V gene, CDR1 is LGHNT and CDR2 is FRNRAP. Trimming shortened V by 11 bases and J by 5 bases, and 15 bases separated the two germline ends. There are 13 residues in the CDR3. As for time point: pretreatment peripheral blood. A total of 1 to 8 samples per patient were collected pretreatment and on-treatment. Profiled with immunoSEQ multiplex PCR; TCRdb holds only in-frame clones, not every one. The table lists 50,000 to 55,000 clones, approximately 72% of them singletons. The rearrangement links TRBV12-5 to TRBJ1-4, with D tentatively TRBD1 (5 bases). Source: PBMCs, taken around atezolizumab (anti-PD-L1) treatment. This TCR derives from a man aged 70 or older with urothelial cancer. CDR3 sequence reads: CAGPQVRNEKLFF. In nucleotides, the CDR3 is TGTGCTGGGCCACAGGTTAGGAATGAAAAACTGTTTTTT.